The entry below gives a single T cell receptor (beta chain) sequence along with its context. TCRdb recomputed calls from the RACE reads with MiXCR, one row per CDR3 protein. This sample has approximately 97,000 distinct CDR3 sequences, with less than 35% found just once. Germline V gene data show CDR1 as SGHRS and CDR2 as YFSETQ. The CDR3 extends over 15 amino acids. V lost 0 bases and J 6 bases, leaving 14 bases between the germline ends. The sample comes from a study of human T cells and chemical hapten exposure. Study-wide context: Weekly administration of diphenylcyclopropenone to the scalp of patients continued throughout the approximately 26-week study.

Time point of the sample: patch test 3, about 24 weeks after DPC sensitization. As for treatment: therapeutic diphenylcyclopropenone sensitization with weekly scalp DPC. The template was total RNA from unfractionated whole blood. The specimen was whole blood, collected in connection with sensitization to the hapten diphenylcyclopropenone (DPC). The receptor comes from a man aged 35-49 years with alopecia areata. Some clones in this sample may be carry-over from other donors' samples. This chain links TRBV5-1 with TRBJ2-3; possible D gene TRBD2, 5 bases. CDR3 protein: CASSLAGVDSDTQYF. The CDR3, as DNA: TGCGCCAGCAGCTTGGCCGGGGTAGATTCGGATACGCAGTATTTT.